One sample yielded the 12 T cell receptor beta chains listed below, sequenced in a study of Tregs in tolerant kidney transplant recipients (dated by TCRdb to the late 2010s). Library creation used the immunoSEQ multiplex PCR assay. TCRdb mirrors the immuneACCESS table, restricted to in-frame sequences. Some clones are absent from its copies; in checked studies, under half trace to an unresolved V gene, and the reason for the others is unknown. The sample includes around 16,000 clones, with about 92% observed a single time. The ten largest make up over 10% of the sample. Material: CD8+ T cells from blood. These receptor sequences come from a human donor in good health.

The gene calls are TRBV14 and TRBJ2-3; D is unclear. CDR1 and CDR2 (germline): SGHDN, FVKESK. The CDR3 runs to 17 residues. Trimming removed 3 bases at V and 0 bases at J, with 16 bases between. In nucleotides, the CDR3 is TGTGCCAGCAGCCATCGGGTGGGGATACCTAGCACAGATACGCAGTATTTT. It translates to CASSHRVGIPSTDTQYF. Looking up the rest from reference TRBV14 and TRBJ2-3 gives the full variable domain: EAGVTQFPSHSVIEKGQTVTLRCDPISGHDNLYWYRRVMGKEIKFLLHFVKESKQDESGMPNNRFLAERTGGTYSTLKVQPAELEDSGVYFCASSHRVGIPSTDTQYFGPGTRLTVL.

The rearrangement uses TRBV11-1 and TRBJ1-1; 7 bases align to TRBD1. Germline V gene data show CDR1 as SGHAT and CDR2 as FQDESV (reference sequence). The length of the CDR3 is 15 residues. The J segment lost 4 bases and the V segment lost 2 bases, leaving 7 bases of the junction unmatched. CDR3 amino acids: CASSLLRGQATEAFF. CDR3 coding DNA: TGTGCCAGCAGCTTATTGAGGGGGCAGGCCACTGAAGCTTTCTTT.

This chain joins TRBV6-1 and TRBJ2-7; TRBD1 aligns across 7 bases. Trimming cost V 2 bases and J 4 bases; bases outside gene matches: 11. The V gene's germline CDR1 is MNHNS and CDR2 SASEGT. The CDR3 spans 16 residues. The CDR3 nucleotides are TGTGCCAGCAGTGAAAAAGGGGGCCATATTGAGTACGAGCAGTACTTC. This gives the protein CASSEKGGHIEYEQYF.

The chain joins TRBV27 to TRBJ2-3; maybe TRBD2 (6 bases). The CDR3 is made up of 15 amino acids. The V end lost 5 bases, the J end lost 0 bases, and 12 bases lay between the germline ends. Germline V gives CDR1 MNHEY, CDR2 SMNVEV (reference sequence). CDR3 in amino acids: CASSPRERSTDTQYF. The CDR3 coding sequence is TGTGCCAGCAGTCCTCGGGAGCGTAGCACAGATACGCAGTATTTT.

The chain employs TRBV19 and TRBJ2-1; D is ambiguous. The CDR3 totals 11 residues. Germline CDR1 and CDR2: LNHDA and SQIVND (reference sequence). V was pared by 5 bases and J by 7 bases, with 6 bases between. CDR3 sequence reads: CASSDGNEQFF. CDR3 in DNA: TGTGCCAGTAGTGATGGGAATGAGCAGTTCTTC. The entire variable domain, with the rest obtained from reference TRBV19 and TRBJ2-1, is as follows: DGGITQSPKYLFRKEGQNVTLSCEQNLNHDAMYWYRQDPGQGLRLIYYSQIVNDFQKGDIAEGYSVSREKKESFPLTVTSAQKNPTAFYLCASSDGNEQFFGPGTRLTVL.

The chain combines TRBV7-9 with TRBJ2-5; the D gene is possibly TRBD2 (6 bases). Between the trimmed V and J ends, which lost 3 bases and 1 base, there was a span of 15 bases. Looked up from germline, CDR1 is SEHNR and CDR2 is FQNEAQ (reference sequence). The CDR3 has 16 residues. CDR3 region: CASSFDSLASQETQYF. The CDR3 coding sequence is TGTGCCAGCAGCTTCGACTCACTAGCTAGCCAAGAGACCCAGTACTTC.

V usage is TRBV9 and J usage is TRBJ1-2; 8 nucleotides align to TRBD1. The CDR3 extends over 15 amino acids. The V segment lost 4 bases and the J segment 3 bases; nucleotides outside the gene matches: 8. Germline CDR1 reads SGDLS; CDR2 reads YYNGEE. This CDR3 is CASSPRTGNYYGYTF. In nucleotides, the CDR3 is TGTGCCAGCAGCCCTCGGACAGGGAATTACTATGGCTACACCTTC. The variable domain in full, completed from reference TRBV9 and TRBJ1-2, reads DSGVTQTPKHLITATGQRVTLRCSPRSGDLSVYWYQQSLDQGLQFLIQYYNGEERAKGNILERFSAQQFPDLHSELNLSSLELGDSALYFCASSPRTGNYYGYTFGSGTRLTVV.

This CDR3 reads CAWSLRADLGYNSPLHF. For the CDR3, the DNA is TGTGCCTGGAGTCTCAGGGCCGACCTGGGATATAATTCACCCCTCCACTTT. The V and J genes are TRBV30 and TRBJ1-6; possible D gene TRBD1, 5 bases. The CDR3 consists of 17 residues. Germline CDR1 GTSNPN, CDR2 SVGIG (reference sequence). With 2 bases removed from V and 4 bases from J, the gap between germline ends came to 18 bases. The whole variable domain, remainder taken from reference TRBV30 and TRBJ1-6, is SQTIHQWPATLVQPVGSPLSLECTVEGTSNPNLYWYRQAAGRGLQLLFYSVGIGQISSEVPQNLSASRPQDRQFILSSKKLLLSDSGFYLCAWSLRADLGYNSPLHFGNGTRLTVT.

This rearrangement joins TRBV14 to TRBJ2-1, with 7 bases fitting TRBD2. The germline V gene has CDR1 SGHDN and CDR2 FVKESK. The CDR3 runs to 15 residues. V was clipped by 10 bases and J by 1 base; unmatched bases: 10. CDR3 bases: TGTGCCAACCCCCTAGCGGAGCGATCCTACAATGAGCAGTTCTTC. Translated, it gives CANPLAERSYNEQFF. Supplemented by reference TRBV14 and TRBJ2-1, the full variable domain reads EAGVTQFPSHSVIEKGQTVTLRCDPISGHDNLYWYRRVMGKEIKFLLHFVKESKQDESGMPNNRFLAERTGGTYSTLKVQPAELEDSGVYFCANPLAERSYNEQFFGPGTRLTVL.

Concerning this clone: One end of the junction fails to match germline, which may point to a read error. DNA of the CDR3: TGTGCCAGCAGCTTGAGCGGCCTGGAGGGACGGTTC. Its protein product is CASSLSGLEGRF. J is TRBJ2-7 and V is TRBV7-9, with D perhaps matching TRBD2 (6 bases). The CDR3 loop spans 12 amino acids. CDR1 is SEHNR, CDR2 FQNEAQ, per germline (reference sequence).

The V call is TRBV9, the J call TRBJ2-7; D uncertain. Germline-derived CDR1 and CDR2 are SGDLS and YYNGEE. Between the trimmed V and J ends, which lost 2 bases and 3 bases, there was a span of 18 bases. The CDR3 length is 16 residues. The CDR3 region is CASSVGSLGSDYEQYF. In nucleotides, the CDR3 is TGTGCCAGCAGCGTCGGATCTTTGGGTTCAGACTACGAGCAGTACTTC.

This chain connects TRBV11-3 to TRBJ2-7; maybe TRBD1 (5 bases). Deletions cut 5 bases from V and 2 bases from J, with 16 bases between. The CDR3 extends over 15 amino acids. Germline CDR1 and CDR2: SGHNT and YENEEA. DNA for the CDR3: TGTGCCAGCAGCCCCCGGACATTCTCCACCTACGAGCAGTACTTC. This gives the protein CASSPRTFSTYEQYF.